This section outlines one T cell receptor beta chain sequence together with its context. Sequenced by immunoSEQ multiplex PCR; TCRdb stores in-frame clones only, minus some. This sample has approximately 420,000 clones, with 70% to 90% found just once. This sample was included in a study of Ad26.COV2.S vaccination and SARS-CoV-2 variants. Treatment noted: roughly 20 received Ad26.COV2.S at low or high dose, single or two shots; 5 received placebo; per-sample allocation not given. The investigators took samples on day 63 after the first vaccine or placebo injection. The CDR3 has 14 residues. Germline assignment: CDR1 MGHDK and CDR2 SYGVNS. Deletions cut 5 bases from V and 2 bases from J, with 12 bases between.

This rearrangement joins TRBV25-1 to TRBJ2-5; weak D call: TRBD1 (5 bases). This clonotype was obtained from a person aged 18-65 years who received the Ad26.COV2.S COVID-19 vaccine or a placebo. Sequenced here: peripheral blood, sampled in a trial of Ad26.COV2.S vaccine versus placebo. The CDR3 DNA reads TGTGCCAGCAGTATGGGGCCCCCACAAGAGACCCAGTACTTC. Encoded protein: CASSMGPPQETQYF.